This is a list of T cell receptor beta chains from one sample in a study of blood T cell repertoires in COVID-19. The data were produced by immunoSEQ multiplex PCR, yet TCRdb's version contains in-frame clones alone and is incomplete. The table records 120,000 or so clones, about 86% of them present only once. The sequencing input was peripheral blood. Receptors were obtained from a woman in her fifties or sixties with acute or convalescent COVID-19. Both conserved end residues are part of each CDR3. A D gene is named only where the DNA matches it firmly. Rows may omit the clone size; those that give it use once, few, many or a size class.

j_gene | v_gene | abundance | d_gene | CDR3nt | CDR3aa
TRBJ2-3 | TRBV10-1 | . | . | TGCGCCAGCGGGAGTTCTGGTAATACGCAGTATTTT | CASGSSGNTQYF
TRBJ2-1 | TRBV7-6 | . | TRBD2 | TGTGCCAGCAGCTCCGGGACTAGCGGGGGGGAATACAATGAGCAGTTCTTC | CASSSGTSGGEYNEQFF
TRBJ1-1 | TRBV5-6 | once | TRBD1 | TGTGCCAGCAGCTTGGCCGGGACAGGGTTTCGTACTGAAGCTTTCTTT | CASSLAGTGFRTEAFF
TRBJ1-2 | TRBV2 | . | . | TGTGCCAGCAGTGAACTGGGCTTATATGGCTACACCTTC | CASSELGLYGYTF
TRBJ2-1 | TRBV11-2 | . | . | TGTGCCAGCAGCTTTGGCAGGTACAATGAGCAGTTCTTC | CASSFGRYNEQFF
TRBJ2-1 | TRBV5-1 | . | . | TGCGCCAGCAGCTCCGGACCTGCGGGAAGTAATGAGCAGTTCTTC | CASSSGPAGSNEQFF
TRBJ1-5 | TRBV19 | . | . | TGTGCCAGTAGGAATACAGGGTTCGGTCAGCCCCAGCATTTT | CASRNTGFGQPQHF
TRBJ2-7 | TRBV5-5 | . | TRBD2 | TGTGCCAGCAGCTTGACGTCTAGCGGGCTCCCACCTTACGAGCAGTACTTC | CASSLTSSGLPPYEQYF
TRBJ2-3 | TRBV4-1 | once | TRBD2 | TGCGCCAGCAGCCCCAGGGCTAGCGGGACCTCGGGGGATACGCAGTATTTT | CASSPRASGTSGDTQYF
TRBJ1-5 | TRBV5-1 | few | . | TGCGCCAGCAGCTTGGGGGACACTCCGGGGCCCCAGCATTTT | CASSLGDTPGPQHF
TRBJ1-2 | TRBV9 | . | . | TGTGCCAGCAGCCTCACCGGGGGGGTGAGCGGCTACACCTTC | CASSLTGGVSGYTF
TRBJ2-7 | TRBV7-9 | . | TRBD2 | TGTGCCAGCAGCGCCGTGGGCGGGAGTCCCAACGAGCAGTACTTC | CASSAVGGSPNEQYF
TRBJ1-5 | TRBV6-5 | . | TRBD1 | TGTGCCAGCAGTCCCGGGACAGGGTACATTCAGCCCCAGCATTTT | CASSPGTGYIQPQHF
TRBJ2-3 | TRBV7-2 | . | TRBD2 | TGTGCCAGCAGCACGGGGACTAGCGGCTTGGATACGCAGTATTTT | CASSTGTSGLDTQYF
TRBJ1-5 | TRBV19 | . | TRBD1 | TGTGCCAGTAGTAAGTGGGGACAGGGGACGAAAAACAATCAGCCCCAGCATTTT | CASSKWGQGTKNNQPQHF
TRBJ2-7 | TRBV7-6 | once | . | TGTGCCAGCAGCTTAGATCACAGGAGCTCCTACGAGCAGTACTTC | CASSLDHRSSYEQYF
TRBJ1-5 | TRBV5-1 | . | TRBD1 | TGCGCCAGCAGCAGTAGGGACAGGGGGAAATATAGCAATCAGCCCCAGCATTTT | CASSSRDRGKYSNQPQHF
TRBJ2-1 | TRBV6-2/TRBV6-3 | few | TRBD2 | TGTGCCAGCAGCCCTGAAGGACTAGCGGAGGCTAATGAGCAGTTCTTC | CASSPEGLAEANEQFF
TRBJ1-2 | TRBV3-1/TRBV3-2 | . | . | TGTGCCAGCAGCCAAGCGGAGGGGGGCTACACCTTC | CASSQAEGGYTF
TRBJ2-2 | TRBV7-2 | . | . | TGTGCCAGCAGCTTACTGCGCGGGGAAGGTGCCGGGGAGCTGTTTTTT | CASSLLRGEGAGELFF
TRBJ2-7 | TRBV19 | . | TRBD1 | TGTGCCAGTAGCCCTGGACAGGGACCGGGCGAGCAGTACTTC | CASSPGQGPGEQYF
TRBJ2-2 | TRBV4-2 | . | TRBD1 | TGTGCCAGCAGCCAAGCCGGGACAGCGAACACCGGGGAGCTGTTTTTT | CASSQAGTANTGELFF
TRBJ1-2 | TRBV28 | . | . | TGTGCCAGCAGCTTAACGAGGACAGTCGGCTACACCTTC | CASSLTRTVGYTF
TRBJ2-7 | TRBV12-3/TRBV12-4 | few | . | TGTGCCAGCAGCCCACGAGGCCACGAGCAGTACTTC | CASSPRGHEQYF
TRBJ2-3 | TRBV6-5 | . | TRBD2 | TGTGCCAGCAGTTTAGCGGGGGGGAGCACAGATACGCAGTATTTT | CASSLAGGSTDTQYF
TRBJ1-1 | TRBV4-1 | . | . | TGCGCCAGCAGCCACCCTGCGGGGGCCCGTCAGGCTTTCTTT | CASSHPAGARQAFF
TRBJ2-3 | TRBV7-3 | . | . | TGTGCCAGCAGCTTCCGGGACAAACGAGGGAGAGATACGCAGTATTTT | CASSFRDKRGRDTQYF
TRBJ1-5 | TRBV4-2 | . | TRBD1 | TGTGCCAGCAGCCCTGGACAGGGGAGGGATAGCAATCAGCCCCAGCATTTT | CASSPGQGRDSNQPQHF
TRBJ2-6 | TRBV28 | . | . | TGTGCCAGCAGCGCCTGGGGGCCCTCTGGGGCCAACGTCCTGACTTTC | CASSAWGPSGANVLTF
TRBJ2-1 | TRBV4-1 | . | . | TGCGCCAGCAGCCAAGGACAGCAATACAATGAGCAGTTCTTC | CASSQGQQYNEQFF
TRBJ1-2 | TRBV6-5 | . | . | TGTGCCAGCAGTTACGGTGTGGGCAATGGCTACACCTTC | CASSYGVGNGYTF
TRBJ2-1 | TRBV9 | . | TRBD1 | TGTGCCAGCAGCGTAGGACAGGGTTCCTACAATGAGCAGTTCTTC | CASSVGQGSYNEQFF
TRBJ1-2 | TRBV11-2 | . | . | TGTGCCAGCAGCTTAGATCCGGGGGGAAACTATGGCTACACCTTC | CASSLDPGGNYGYTF
TRBJ1-2 | TRBV27 | once | . | TGTGCCAGCAGTTTAGCAGGGAATGGCTACACCTTC | CASSLAGNGYTF
TRBJ1-5 | TRBV7-2 | few | . | TGTGCCAGCAGCTTGGCGGCATCATACAATCAGCCCCAGCATTTT | CASSLAASYNQPQHF
TRBJ1-4 | TRBV7-9 | . | TRBD1 | TGTGCCAGCAGCTTAGGACAGGGCAATGAAAAACTGTTTTTT | CASSLGQGNEKLFF
TRBJ1-1 | TRBV28 | . | . | TGTGCCAGCAGTTTAGACAGGACGTACACTGAAGCTTTCTTT | CASSLDRTYTEAFF
TRBJ2-7 | TRBV18 | many | . | TGTGCCAGCTCACCAGAAGACAGAGACGAGCAGTACTTC | CASSPEDRDEQYF
TRBJ1-2 | TRBV2 | . | . | TGTGCCAGCAGGGTCGAGGGATACTATGGCTACACCTTC | CASRVEGYYGYTF
TRBJ2-6 | TRBV4-2 | . | TRBD2 | TGTGCCAGCAGCCAAATGCCTAGCGGGGGATTCGGGGCCAACGTCCTGACTTTC | CASSQMPSGGFGANVLTF
TRBJ2-1 | TRBV19 | . | TRBD2 | TGTGCCAGTAGTATCGGGCCGAGACTAGCGGGGTATGAGCAGTTCTTC | CASSIGPRLAGYEQFF
TRBJ2-3 | TRBV12-3/TRBV12-4 | . | . | TGTGCCACCTGCGGGACGACAGATACGCAGTATTTT | CATCGTTDTQYF
TRBJ1-1 | TRBV5-8 | few | . | TGTGCCAGCAGAGAACAGGCAAACACTGAAGCTTTCTTT | CASREQANTEAFF
TRBJ2-1 | TRBV15 | . | TRBD2 | TGTGCCACCAGCAAAACCAAGGGACTAGCGGGTAGTTACAATGAGCAGTTCTTC | CATSKTKGLAGSYNEQFF
TRBJ1-5 | TRBV10-3 | . | . | TGTGCCATCAGGCCAGGGGAGAATCAGCCCCAGCATTTT | CAIRPGENQPQHF
TRBJ1-3 | TRBV4-2 | . | . | TGTGCCAGCAGCCAAGAGGGACAATCTGGAAACACCATATATTTT | CASSQEGQSGNTIYF
TRBJ2-7 | TRBV24-1 | . | TRBD1 | TGTGCCACCAGTGATGGGACAGGGCATGGCTACGAGCAGTACTTC | CATSDGTGHGYEQYF
TRBJ1-1 | TRBV13 | few | TRBD1 | TGTGCCAGCAGCTCCGACAGGGTGAACACTGAAGCTTTCTTT | CASSSDRVNTEAFF
TRBJ1-3 | TRBV2 | . | TRBD1 | TGTGCCAGGGGACAGGGTGTTGCTGGAAACACCATATATTTT | CARGQGVAGNTIYF
TRBJ1-2 | TRBV6-2/TRBV6-3 | . | . | TGTGCCAGCAGCGCCTGGAGCTCCTATGGCTACACCTTC | CASSAWSSYGYTF
TRBJ2-3 | TRBV6-6 | many | TRBD1 | TGTGCCAGCAGTCGACAGGGGGCTTGGGCAGATACGCAGTATTTT | CASSRQGAWADTQYF
TRBJ2-7 | TRBV12-5 | . | . | TGTGCTAGTGGTTTGGTCCGTTCCTACGAGCAGTACTTC | CASGLVRSYEQYF
TRBJ2-2 | TRBV18 | . | . | TGTGCCAGCTCATCATGGGGAGTGAACACCGGGGAGCTGTTTTTT | CASSSWGVNTGELFF
TRBJ1-2 | TRBV6-5 | once | . | TGTGCCAGCAGTTCGACTGCTACCTATGGCTACACCTTC | CASSSTATYGYTF
TRBJ2-7 | TRBV4-1 | . | . | TGCGCCAGCAGCCAAGTACCCTTAGCGCACTACGAGCAGTACTTC | CASSQVPLAHYEQYF
TRBJ2-7 | TRBV7-8 | . | . | TGTGCCAGCAGCCTCGACGGGAGCTACGAGCAGTACTTC | CASSLDGSYEQYF
TRBJ2-6 | TRBV5-1 | . | TRBD1 | TGCGCCAGCAGCTTGAGAGGACAGGGAAGCTCTGGGGCCAACGTCCTGACTTTC | CASSLRGQGSSGANVLTF
TRBJ2-3 | TRBV29-1 | . | TRBD1 | TGCAGCGTTGATGATCGGACAGGGTGGGGCACAGATACGCAGTATTTT | CSVDDRTGWGTDTQYF
TRBJ1-6 | TRBV2 | once | . | TGTGCCAGCAACCTAGATAGTGTGAATTCACCCCTCCACTTT | CASNLDSVNSPLHF
TRBJ1-5 | TRBV29-1 | . | TRBD1 | TGCAGCGTTGGTCAGGGACAGGGGGTCGATCAGCCCCAGCATTTT | CSVGQGQGVDQPQHF